The source of this TCR beta chain is a study of blood T cell repertoires in COVID-19. Looking at the study overall: The cDNA or gDNA used as material had been derived from T cells, B-cell-depleted T cells, or PBMCs.

Assay: immunoSEQ multiplex PCR; the TCRdb copy retains only in-frame clones and omits some. In the table there are roughly 230,000 clones, approximately 85% of which are singletons. The germline V and J ends were trimmed by 6 bases and 2 bases, with 11 bases remaining between them. The CDR3 loop spans 15 amino acids. Germline V CDR1 and CDR2: MDHEN, SYDVKM. This TCR was recovered from a man aged 50 or older with COVID-19, enrolled during active disease. This chain connects TRBV28 to TRBJ2-6, with D tentatively TRBD1 (6 bases). Sample: peripheral blood. Here the CDR3 DNA reads TGTGCCAGCAGCCCTGGGGGCGCTGGGGCCAACGTCCTGACTTTC. Amino acids: CASSPGGAGANVLTF.